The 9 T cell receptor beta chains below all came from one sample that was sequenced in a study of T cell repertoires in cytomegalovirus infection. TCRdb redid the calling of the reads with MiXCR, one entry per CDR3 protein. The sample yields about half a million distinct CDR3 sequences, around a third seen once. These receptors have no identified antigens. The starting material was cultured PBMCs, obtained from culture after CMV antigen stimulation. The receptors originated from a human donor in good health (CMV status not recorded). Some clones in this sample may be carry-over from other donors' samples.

CDR3 in DNA: TGCAGTGCCAGCGAACTAGAAAATGAGCAGTTCTTC. Amino acid sequence: CSASELENEQFF. The rearrangement joins TRBV20-1 to TRBJ2-1, with D maybe TRBD2 (5 bases). The germline V and J ends were trimmed by 6 bases and 7 bases, with 13 bases remaining between them. Germline lookup yields CDR1 DFQATT and CDR2 SNEGSKA (reference sequence). There are 12 residues in the CDR3.

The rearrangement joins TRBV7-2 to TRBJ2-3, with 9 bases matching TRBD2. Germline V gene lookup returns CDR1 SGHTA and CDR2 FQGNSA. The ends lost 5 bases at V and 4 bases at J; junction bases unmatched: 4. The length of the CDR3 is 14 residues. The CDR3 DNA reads TGTGCCAGCAGCCCCCAGCGGGGGGCAGATACGCAGTATTTT. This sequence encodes CASSPQRGADTQYF.

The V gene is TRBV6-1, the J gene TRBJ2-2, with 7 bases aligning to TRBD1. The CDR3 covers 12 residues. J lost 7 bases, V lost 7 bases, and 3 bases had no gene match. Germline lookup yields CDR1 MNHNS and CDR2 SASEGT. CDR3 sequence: CASTRDSGELFF. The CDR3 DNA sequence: TGTGCCAGCACACGGGACAGCGGGGAGCTGTTTTTT.

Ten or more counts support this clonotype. CDR3 in amino acids: CASSRQRSGANVLTF. The CDR3 nucleotides read TGTGCCAGCAGCCGACAACGCTCTGGGGCCAACGTCCTGACTTTC. V is TRBV7-2 and J is TRBJ2-6; D call uncertain. Germline V gives CDR1 SGHTA, CDR2 FQGNSA. The CDR3 sequence is 15 residues long. V lost 5 bases to trimming and J lost 0 bases, with 8 bases between them.

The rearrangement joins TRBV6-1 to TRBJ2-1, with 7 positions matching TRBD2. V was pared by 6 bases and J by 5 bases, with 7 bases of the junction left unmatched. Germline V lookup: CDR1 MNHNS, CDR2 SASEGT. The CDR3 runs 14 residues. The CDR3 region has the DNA TGTGCCAGCAGAAACGCGGGGGTTGACAATGAGCAGTTCTTC. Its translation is CASRNAGVDNEQFF.

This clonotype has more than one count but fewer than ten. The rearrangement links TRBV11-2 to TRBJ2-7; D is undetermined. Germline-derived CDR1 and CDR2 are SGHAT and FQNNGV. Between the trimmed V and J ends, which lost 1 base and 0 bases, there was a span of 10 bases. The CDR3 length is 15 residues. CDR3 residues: CASSLGRASSYEQYV. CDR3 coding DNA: TGTGCCAGCAGCTTAGGTAGGGCTAGCTCCTACGAGCAGTACGTC.

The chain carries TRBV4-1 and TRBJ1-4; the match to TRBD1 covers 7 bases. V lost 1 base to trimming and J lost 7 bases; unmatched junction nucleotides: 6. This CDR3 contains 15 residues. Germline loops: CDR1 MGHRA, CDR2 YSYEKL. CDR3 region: CASSQGDRVTEKLFF. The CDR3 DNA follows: TGCGCCAGCAGCCAAGGCGACAGGGTCACTGAAAAACTGTTTTTT.

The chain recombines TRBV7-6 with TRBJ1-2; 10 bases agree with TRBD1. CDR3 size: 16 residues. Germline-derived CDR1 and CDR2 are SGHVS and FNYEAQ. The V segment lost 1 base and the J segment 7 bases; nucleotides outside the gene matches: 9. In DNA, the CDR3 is TGTGCCAGCAGCTTAGAAGCCGGGACAGGGGAACGTGGCTACACCTTC. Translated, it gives CASSLEAGTGERGYTF.

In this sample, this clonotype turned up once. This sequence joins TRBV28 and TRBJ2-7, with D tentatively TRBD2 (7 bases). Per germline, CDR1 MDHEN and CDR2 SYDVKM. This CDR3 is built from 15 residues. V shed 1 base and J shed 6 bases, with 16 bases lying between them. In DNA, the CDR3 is TGTGCCAGCAGTTTATCCTCCAGGGGAGGGGTCGAGCAGTACTTC. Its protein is CASSLSSRGGVEQYF.